These T cell receptor beta chains were read from a single sample in a study of beta chain features in type 1 diabetes. Using immunoSEQ multiplex PCR, the repertoire was profiled, and TCRdb retains in-frame clones only, with some absent. The sample records 300,000 to 350,000 clones, roughly 12% being singletons. Sequenced sample: naive CD4+ T cells from blood. The receptors shown here come from a woman under 30 with type 1 diabetes. Each CDR3 is given with its conserved first and last residue. Fields, in order: J gene, V gene, clone size, D gene, CDR3 protein, CDR3 DNA. The D gene is left open where the match is weak. The size entry is marked missing in some rows and otherwise reads once, few, many or a size class.

>TRBJ1-1|TRBV4-1|few|-
CASSHRGGEDTEAFF
TGCGCCAGCAGCCACCGGGGGGGGGAGGACACTGAAGCTTTCTTT
>TRBJ2-1|TRBV5-4|-|-
CASSPPPDGIYNEQFF
TGTGCCAGCAGCCCCCCCCCTGACGGGATTTACAATGAGCAGTTCTTC
>TRBJ1-2|TRBV18|few|TRBD1
CASSPGQGDGYTF
TGTGCCAGCTCACCTGGACAGGGTGATGGCTACACCTTC
>TRBJ1-1|TRBV5-1|-|TRBD1
CASSLGQGAWNTEAFF
TGCGCCAGCAGCTTGGGACAGGGGGCATGGAACACTGAAGCTTTCTTT
>TRBJ2-2|TRBV9|few|TRBD2
CASSVGGTSAGELFF
TGTGCCAGCAGCGTAGGGGGGACTAGCGCCGGGGAGCTGTTTTTT
>TRBJ2-7|TRBV10-3|-|-
CAISGSTANSYEQYF
TGTGCCATCAGTGGATCGACAGCAAATTCCTACGAGCAGTACTTC
>TRBJ2-7|TRBV27|-|TRBD1
CASSLFGTGAYEQYF
TGTGCCAGCAGTTTATTCGGGACAGGGGCCTACGAGCAGTACTTC
>TRBJ2-3|TRBV7-2|-|-
CASSLVGGGTTDTQYF
TGTGCCAGCAGCTTAGTTGGAGGGGGCACCACAGATACGCAGTATTTT
>TRBJ1-1|TRBV10-3|few|TRBD1
CAIMAGGTEAFF
TGTGCCATCATGGCAGGGGGGACTGAAGCTTTCTTT
>TRBJ2-3|TRBV11-2|few|TRBD2
CASSSWDYGTDTQYF
TGTGCCAGCAGCTCCTGGGACTACGGCACAGATACGCAGTATTTT
>TRBJ2-1|TRBV7-9|few|TRBD2
CASSSPGGLAGGRDEQFF
TGTGCCAGCAGCTCCCCCGGTGGGCTAGCGGGAGGGCGGGATGAGCAGTTCTTC
>TRBJ1-5|TRBV28|once|-
CASSLYGGSQPQHF
TGTGCCAGCAGTTTATATGGGGGCAGTCAGCCCCAGCATTTT
>TRBJ2-4|TRBV7-6|few|-
CASPRLAKNIQYF
TGTGCCAGCCCCAGACTAGCCAAAAACATTCAGTACTTC
>TRBJ2-3|TRBV19|-|-
CASSIFRDTDTQYF
TGTGCCAGTAGTATCTTCCGGGATACAGATACGCAGTATTTT
>TRBJ2-1|TRBV12-5|-|-
CASGRQEYNEQFF
TGTGCTAGTGGTAGACAGGAGTACAATGAGCAGTTCTTC
>TRBJ1-1|TRBV11-2|few|-
CASTGGWGNTEAFF
TGTGCCAGCACTGGGGGGTGGGGGAACACTGAAGCTTTCTTT
>TRBJ2-7|TRBV30|-|-
CAWRDSSYEQYF
TGTGCCTGGAGGGACAGTTCCTACGAGCAGTACTTC